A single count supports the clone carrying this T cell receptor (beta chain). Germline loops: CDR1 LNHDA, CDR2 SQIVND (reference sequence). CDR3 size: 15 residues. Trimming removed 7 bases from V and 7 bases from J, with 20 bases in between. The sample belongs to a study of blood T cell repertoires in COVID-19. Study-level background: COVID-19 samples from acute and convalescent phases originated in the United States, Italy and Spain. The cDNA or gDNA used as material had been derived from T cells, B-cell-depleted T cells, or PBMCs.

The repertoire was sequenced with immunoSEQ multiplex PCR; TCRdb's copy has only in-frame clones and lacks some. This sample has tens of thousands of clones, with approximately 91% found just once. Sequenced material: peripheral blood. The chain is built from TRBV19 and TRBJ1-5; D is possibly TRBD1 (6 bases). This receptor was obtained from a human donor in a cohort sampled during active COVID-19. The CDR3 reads CASTTGSGEGQPQHF. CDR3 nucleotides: TGTGCCAGTACCACCGGGTCAGGGGAGGGACAGCCCCAGCATTTT.